Sequencing of this T cell receptor (beta chain) was carried out in a study of blood T cell repertoires in COVID-19. The CDR3 totals 16 residues. V was shortened by 0 bases and J by 4 bases, with 13 bases between the two germline ends. Germline-derived CDR1 and CDR2 are SGHRS and YFSETQ. Clones were read by immunoSEQ multiplex PCR, and TCRdb kept only the in-frame ones, dropping some. Counted here are roughly 40,000 clones, more than 90% occurring once; the ten biggest clones make up 5% to 6%. The source is a human donor in a cohort sampled during active COVID-19. The J gene is TRBJ1-4, the V gene TRBV5-1; D is undetermined. Sequenced material: peripheral blood. This CDR3 is CASSLGWAANNEKLFF. CDR3 bases: TGCGCCAGCAGCTTGGGATGGGCAGCCAATAATGAAAAACTGTTTTTT.